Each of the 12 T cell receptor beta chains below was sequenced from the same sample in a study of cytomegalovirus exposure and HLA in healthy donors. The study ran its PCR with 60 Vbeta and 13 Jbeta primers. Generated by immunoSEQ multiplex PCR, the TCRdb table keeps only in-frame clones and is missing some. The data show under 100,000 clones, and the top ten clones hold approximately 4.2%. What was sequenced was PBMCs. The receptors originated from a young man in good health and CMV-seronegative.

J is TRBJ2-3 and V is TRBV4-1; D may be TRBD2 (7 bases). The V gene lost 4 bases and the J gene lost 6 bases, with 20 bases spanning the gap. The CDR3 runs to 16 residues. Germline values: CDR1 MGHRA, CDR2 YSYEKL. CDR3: CASSRRVRGGGDTQYF. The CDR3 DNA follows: TGCGCCAGCAGCCGGCGTGTCAGGGGAGGGGGGGATACGCAGTATTTT.

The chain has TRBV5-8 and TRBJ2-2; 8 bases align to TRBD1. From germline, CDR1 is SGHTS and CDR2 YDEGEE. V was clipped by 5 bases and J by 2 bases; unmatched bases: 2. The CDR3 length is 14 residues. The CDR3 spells CASRTGGNTGELFF. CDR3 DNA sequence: TGTGCCAGCAGAACAGGGGGAAACACCGGGGAGCTGTTTTTT.

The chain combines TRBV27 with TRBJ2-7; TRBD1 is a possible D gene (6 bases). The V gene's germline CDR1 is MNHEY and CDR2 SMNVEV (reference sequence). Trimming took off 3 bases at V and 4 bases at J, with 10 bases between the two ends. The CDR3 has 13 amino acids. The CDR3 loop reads CASSFNRVYEQYF. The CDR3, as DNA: TGTGCCAGCAGTTTTAACAGGGTGTACGAGCAGTACTTC.

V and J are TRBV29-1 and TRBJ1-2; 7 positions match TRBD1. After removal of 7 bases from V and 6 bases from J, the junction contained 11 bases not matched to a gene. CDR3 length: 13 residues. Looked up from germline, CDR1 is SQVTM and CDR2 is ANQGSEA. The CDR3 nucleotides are TGCAGCGCACCGACAGGGAAATCAGATGGCTACACCTTC. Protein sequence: CSAPTGKSDGYTF.

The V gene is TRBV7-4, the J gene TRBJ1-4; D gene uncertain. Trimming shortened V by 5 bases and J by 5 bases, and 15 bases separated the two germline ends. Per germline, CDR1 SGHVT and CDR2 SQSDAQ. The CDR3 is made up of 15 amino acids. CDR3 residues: CASSPNPLGNEKLFF. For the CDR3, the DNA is TGTGCCAGCAGCCCTAACCCACTAGGGAATGAAAAACTGTTTTTT.

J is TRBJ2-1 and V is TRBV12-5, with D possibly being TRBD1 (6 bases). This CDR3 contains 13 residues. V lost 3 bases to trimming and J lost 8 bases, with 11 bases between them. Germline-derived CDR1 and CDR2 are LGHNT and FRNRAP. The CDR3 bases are TGTGCTAGTGGTTTATATCAGGGGTATGAGCAGTTCTTC. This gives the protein CASGLYQGYEQFF.

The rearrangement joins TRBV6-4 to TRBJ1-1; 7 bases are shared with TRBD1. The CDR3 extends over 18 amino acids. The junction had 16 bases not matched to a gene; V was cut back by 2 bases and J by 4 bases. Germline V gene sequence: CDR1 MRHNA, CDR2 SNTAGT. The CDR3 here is CASSDPTGKEMRGTEAFF. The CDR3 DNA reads TGTGCCAGCAGTGACCCGACAGGGAAGGAGATGAGGGGCACTGAAGCTTTCTTT.

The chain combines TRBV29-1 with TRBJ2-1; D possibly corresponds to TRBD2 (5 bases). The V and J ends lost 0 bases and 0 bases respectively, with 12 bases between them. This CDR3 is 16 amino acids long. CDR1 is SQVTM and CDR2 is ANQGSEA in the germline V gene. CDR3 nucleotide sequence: TGCAGCGTTGAAGAGGGCGGGCCAAGCTCCTACAATGAGCAGTTCTTC. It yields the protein CSVEEGGPSSYNEQFF.

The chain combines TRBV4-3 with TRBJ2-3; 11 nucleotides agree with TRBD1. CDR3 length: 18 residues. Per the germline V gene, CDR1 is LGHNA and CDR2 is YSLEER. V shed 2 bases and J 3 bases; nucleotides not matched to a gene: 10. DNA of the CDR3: TGCGCCAGCAGCCAACTCGCGGGGACAGGGGGAAAGACAGATACGCAGTATTTT. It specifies CASSQLAGTGGKTDTQYF.

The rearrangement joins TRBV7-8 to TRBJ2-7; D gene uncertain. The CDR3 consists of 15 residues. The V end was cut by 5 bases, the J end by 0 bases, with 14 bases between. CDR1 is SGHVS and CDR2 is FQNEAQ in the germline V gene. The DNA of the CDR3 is TGTGCCAGCAGCCCCCGACACTCGAGCTCCTACGAGCAGTACTTC. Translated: CASSPRHSSSYEQYF. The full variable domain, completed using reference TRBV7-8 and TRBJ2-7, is GAGVSQSPRYKVAKRGQDVALRCDPISGHVSLFWYQQALGQGPEFLTYFQNEAQLDKSGLPSDRFFAERPEGSVSTLKIQRTQQEDSAVYLCASSPRHSSSYEQYFGPGTRLTVT.

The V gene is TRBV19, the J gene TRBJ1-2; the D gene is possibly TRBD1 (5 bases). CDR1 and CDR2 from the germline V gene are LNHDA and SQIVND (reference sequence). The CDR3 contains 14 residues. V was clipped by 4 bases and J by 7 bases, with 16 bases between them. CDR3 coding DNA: TGTGCCAGTAGTAAGGGACTTCGCGAACTTGGCTACACCTTC. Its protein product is CASSKGLRELGYTF.

The CDR3 bases are TGTGCCAGCAGTTATTACGGGGGACAGTCTGAGCAGTTCTTC. It yields the protein CASSYYGGQSEQFF. This rearrangement joins TRBV6-6 to TRBJ2-1, with D perhaps matching TRBD1 (7 bases). Germline lookup yields CDR1 MNHNY and CDR2 SVGAGI (reference sequence). The length of the CDR3 is 14 residues. V lost 3 bases, J lost 9 bases, and 15 bases lay in between.